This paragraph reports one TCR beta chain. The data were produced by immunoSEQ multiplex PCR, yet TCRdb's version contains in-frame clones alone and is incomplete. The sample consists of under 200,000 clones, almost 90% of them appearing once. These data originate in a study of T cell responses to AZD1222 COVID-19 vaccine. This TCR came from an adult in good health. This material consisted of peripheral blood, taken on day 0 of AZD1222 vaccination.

CDR3 sequence reads: CSVAQSGGTEAFF. The CDR3 region has the DNA TGCAGCGTCGCTCAGAGCGGAGGCACTGAAGCTTTCTTT. The chain is built from TRBV29-1 and TRBJ1-1; D unresolved. V was clipped by 6 bases and J by 4 bases, with 15 bases between them. The CDR3 contains 13 residues. Germline V gene data show CDR1 as SQVTM and CDR2 as ANQGSEA.